This paragraph reports one TCR beta chain. The authors reverse transcribed roughly 0.5 to 1 ug RNA with random hexamers. TCR beta CDR3 was amplified by immunoSEQ multiplex PCR. This amplification extended across 54 Vbeta and 13 Jbeta segments. TCRdb reprocessed the immunoSEQ multiplex PCR reads via MiXCR and lists one record per CDR3 protein. The data contain approximately 130,000 distinct CDR3 sequences, approximately 89% of them singletons. The data are from a study of CD8 T cells in Susac syndrome. The multiple sclerosis controls were treatment-naive patients, and their relapsing-remitting disease was stable or active. This sequence was found in a human donor with multiple sclerosis. The sequencing input was CD8+ T cells from PBMCs.

CDR3 sequence (DNA): TGTGCCAGCAGCCAAGGATACAATGAGCAGTTCTTC. As protein: CASSQGYNEQFF. The gene calls are TRBV3-1 and TRBJ2-1; the D is unclear. V dropped 1 base and J dropped 4 bases, with 2 bases sitting between them. The CDR3 has 12 residues. CDR1 and CDR2 (germline): LGHDT, YNNKEL (reference sequence).